This TCR beta chain was captured by sequencing in a study of regulatory T cells in long-lasting Graves disease. This clonotype came up many times. Specified time point: newly diagnosed GD, antithyroid drugs for less than 3 months. Researchers made the TCR library from RNA that was extracted from PBMCs. V gave up 0 bases and J gave up 8 bases, with 14 bases separating them. The CDR3 sequence is 14 residues long. CDR1 and CDR2 (germline): SGHRS, YFSETQ. Building the TCR beta libraries relied on iRepertoire HTBI primers, and CDR3 regions underwent Arm-PCR. TCRdb reanalysed the multiplex PCR reads using MiXCR and keeps one entry per CDR3 protein. The sample has more than 400,000 distinct CDR3 sequences; 16% are singletons. The same data also contributed to another study, on T cells in Graves' hyperthyroidism and ophthalmopathy.

The sequence came from a woman between 25 and 40 years old with Graves disease. This specimen was peripheral blood mononuclear cells (PBMCs), taken at new diagnosis, from a patient treated with antithyroid drugs. This rearrangement joins TRBV5-1 to TRBJ1-2; D is unresolved. The CDR3 DNA reads as TGCGCCAGCAGCTTGGATCCGGGATCGGGAGGCTACACCTTC. Encoded protein: CASSLDPGSGGYTF.